The T cell receptor beta chain under discussion was sequenced for a study of Ad26.COV2.S vaccination and SARS-CoV-2 variants. Study-level points and caveats: Researchers reported similar non-spike TCR breadth in vaccine and placebo recipients. It was vaccine recipients, not placebo recipients, who had the higher spike-specific TCR breadth.

Specified treatment: roughly 19 received Ad26.COV2.S at low or high dose, single or two shots; several received placebo; per-sample allocation not given. Specimens were obtained on day 63 following the first vaccine or placebo injection. Details on this clone: The antigen remains unidentified.

The germline V gene has CDR1 SEHNR and CDR2 FQNEAQ (reference sequence). CDR3 length equals 13 residues. Trimming removed 8 bases from V and 5 bases from J, with 15 bases in between. Sequencing used immunoSEQ multiplex PCR; TCRdb keeps in-frame clones, though not all of them. The table has roughly 390,000 clones, about 85% seen once. V usage is TRBV7-9 and J usage is TRBJ2-5; D is unresolved. This clonotype was sampled from a person aged 18-65 years who received the Ad26.COV2.S COVID-19 vaccine or a placebo. This specimen was peripheral blood, taken in a trial of Ad26.COV2.S vaccine versus placebo. Here the CDR3 DNA reads TGTGCCAGCCGTGACCTGAGATCGGAGACCCAGTACTTC. This translates into CASRDLRSETQYF. Full variable domain (outside the CDR3, taken from reference TRBV7-9 and TRBJ2-5): DTGVSQNPRHKITKRGQNVTFRCDPISEHNRLYWYRQTLGQGPEFLTYFQNEAQLEKSRLLSDRFSAERPKGSFSTLEIQRTEQGDSAMYLCASRDLRSETQYFGPGTRLLVL.